This T cell receptor (beta chain) was captured in a study of molecular identifiers for immune sequencing clone quantification. Whole-study findings and limits: Identical TCR molecules can share a barcode, and this sharing could underestimate highly expanded clone sizes.

The CDR3 has 14 residues. V lost 2 bases, J lost 6 bases, and 11 bases lay in between. The V gene's germline CDR1 is MGHRA and CDR2 YSYEKL. Notes on this clonotype: Its antigen is currently unknown.

Sequencing libraries of naive CD8 cells derived from approximately 20,000 to 1,000,000 sorted cells with 10%, 30% or 50% RNA. For naive CD8 T cells, sorting used the CD8+CD4-CCR7+CD45RA+ phenotype. Listed TCR primers, together with previously described methods, were used for the bulk TCR libraries. Using its own MiXCR run on the PCR reads, TCRdb lists one record per CDR3 protein. Of about 97,000 distinct CDR3 sequences in the sample, 20% to 25% were seen once. The clonotype comes from a human donor in good health. Some libraries in this study had Jurkat cell RNA spiked in. The V gene is TRBV4-1, the J gene TRBJ2-1, with D unresolved. Sequences were obtained from naive CD8+ T cells from blood, with Jurkat cell RNA spiked in. Described subset: FACS-sorted CD8+CD4-CCR7+CD45RA+ naive T cells. In DNA, the CDR3 is TGCGCCAGCAGCCAAAGCTGGAACAGCAATGAGCAGTTCTTC. Translation: CASSQSWNSNEQFF.